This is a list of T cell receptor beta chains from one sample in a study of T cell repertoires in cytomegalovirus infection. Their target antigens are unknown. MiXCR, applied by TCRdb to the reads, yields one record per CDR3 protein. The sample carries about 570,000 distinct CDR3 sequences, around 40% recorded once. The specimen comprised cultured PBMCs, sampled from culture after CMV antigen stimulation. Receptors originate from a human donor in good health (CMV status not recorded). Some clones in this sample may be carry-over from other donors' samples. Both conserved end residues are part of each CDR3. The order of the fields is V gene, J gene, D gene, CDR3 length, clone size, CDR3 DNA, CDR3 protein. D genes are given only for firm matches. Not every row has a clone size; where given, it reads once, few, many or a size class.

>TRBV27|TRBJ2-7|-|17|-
TGTGCCAGCAACCCCCTCCGATTGGGGACGGATCTGGGGGAGCAGTACTTC
CASNPLRLGTDLGEQYF
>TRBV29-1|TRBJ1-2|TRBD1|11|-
TGCAGCGGTACAGGGGGCCAAGGCTACACCTTC
CSGTGGQGYTF
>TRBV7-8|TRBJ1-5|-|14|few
TGTGCCAGCAGCTTAACCAGAGGCAATCAGCCCCAGCATTTT
CASSLTRGNQPQHF
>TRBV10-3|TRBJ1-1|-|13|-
TGTGCCATCAGTGAGAGACAGTACACTGAAGCTTTCTTT
CAISERQYTEAFF
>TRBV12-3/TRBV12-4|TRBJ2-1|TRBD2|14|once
TGTGCCAGCAGCCGACTAGCGGGTTCATATGAGCAGTTCTTC
CASSRLAGSYEQFF
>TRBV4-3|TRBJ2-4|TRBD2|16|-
TGCGCCAGCAGCCAGGGGACTAGCGTGGATAAAAACATTCAGTACTTC
CASSQGTSVDKNIQYF
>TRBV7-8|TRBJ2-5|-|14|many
TGTGCCAGCAGCCCCGGACGGAGACAAGAGACCCAGTACTTC
CASSPGRRQETQYF
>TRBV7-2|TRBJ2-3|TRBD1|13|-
TGTGCCAGCAGCAGGGGGCCCGGTGATACGCAGTATTTT
CASSRGPGDTQYF
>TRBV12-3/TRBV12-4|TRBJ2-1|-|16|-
TGTGCCAGCAGTCATCCTTCGCGTCTCAGGAACAATGAGCAGTTCTTC
CASSHPSRLRNNEQFF
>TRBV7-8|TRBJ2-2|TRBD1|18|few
TGTGCCAGCAGCTTAGCGATAAGTAGGGCAGGGGGCACCGGGGAGCTGTTTTTT
CASSLAISRAGGTGELFF
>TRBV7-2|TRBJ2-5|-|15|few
TGTGCCAGCAGCTACTTTAGCGGCTCTGAAGAGACCCAGTACTTC
CASSYFSGSEETQYF
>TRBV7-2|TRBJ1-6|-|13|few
TGTGCCAGCAGCATCGAGGCCAATTCACCCCTCCACTTT
CASSIEANSPLHF
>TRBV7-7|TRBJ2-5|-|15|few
TGTGCCAGCAGCTTAGTGGGTAGCGACCAAGAGACCCAGTACTTC
CASSLVGSDQETQYF
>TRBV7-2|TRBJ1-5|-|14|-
TGTGCCAGCAGCTTAGACGGTAAGGCGTCGCCCCAGCATTTT
CASSLDGKASPQHF
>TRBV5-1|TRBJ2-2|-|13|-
TGCGCCAGCAGCACCGACCGAACCGGGGAGCTGTTTTTT
CASSTDRTGELFF
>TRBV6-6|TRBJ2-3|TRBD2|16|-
TGTGCCAGCAGTTACCGCGGGACTACTAGCACAGATACGCAGTATTTT
CASSYRGTTSTDTQYF
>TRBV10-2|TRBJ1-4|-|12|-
TGCGCCAGCCGGGACGCCTATGAAAAACTGTTTTTT
CASRDAYEKLFF
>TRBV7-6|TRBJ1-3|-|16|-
TGTGCCAGCAGCTTAGCGATATCCCTCTCTGGAAACACCATATATTTT
CASSLAISLSGNTIYF
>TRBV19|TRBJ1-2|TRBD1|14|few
TGTGCCAGTAGTACCGGACAGGATTCTTATGGCTACACCTTC
CASSTGQDSYGYTF
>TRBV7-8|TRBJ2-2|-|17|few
TGTGCCAGCAGCTTAGGGGAGAGGGAGCCGAACACCGGGGAGCTGTTTTTT
CASSLGEREPNTGELFF
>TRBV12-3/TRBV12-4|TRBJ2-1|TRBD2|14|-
TGTGCCAGCAGTCCTAGCGGGGGGGCATATGAGCAGTTCTTC
CASSPSGGAYEQFF
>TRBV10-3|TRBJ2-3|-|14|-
TGTGCCATCAGTGAGTCCGGCCACACAGATACGCAGTATTTT
CAISESGHTDTQYF
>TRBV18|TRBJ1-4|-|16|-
TGTGCCAGCTCACCACAAATAAGCAGAACTAATGAAAAACTGTTTTTT
CASSPQISRTNEKLFF
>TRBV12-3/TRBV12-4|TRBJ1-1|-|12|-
TGTGCCAGCAGTTCGAGGCTTACTGAAGCTTTCTTT
CASSSRLTEAFF
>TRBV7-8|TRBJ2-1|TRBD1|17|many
TGTGCCAGCAGCCGTATGGACCCGGGGACAGGGTACAATGAGCAGTTCTTC
CASSRMDPGTGYNEQFF
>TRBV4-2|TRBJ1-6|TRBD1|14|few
TGTGCCAGCACCGGGGACAGGGGCGATTCACCCCTCCACTTT
CASTGDRGDSPLHF
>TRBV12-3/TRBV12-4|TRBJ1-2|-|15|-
TGTGCCAGCAGTTTGGGGACACCCACTAACTATGGCTACACCTTC
CASSLGTPTNYGYTF
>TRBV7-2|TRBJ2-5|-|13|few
TGTGCCAGCAGCTCTAATTGGCAAGAGACCCAGTACTTC
CASSSNWQETQYF
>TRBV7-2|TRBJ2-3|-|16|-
TGTGCCAGCAGCTTAAGCGGAGGTACTAGCACAGATACGCAGTATTTT
CASSLSGGTSTDTQYF